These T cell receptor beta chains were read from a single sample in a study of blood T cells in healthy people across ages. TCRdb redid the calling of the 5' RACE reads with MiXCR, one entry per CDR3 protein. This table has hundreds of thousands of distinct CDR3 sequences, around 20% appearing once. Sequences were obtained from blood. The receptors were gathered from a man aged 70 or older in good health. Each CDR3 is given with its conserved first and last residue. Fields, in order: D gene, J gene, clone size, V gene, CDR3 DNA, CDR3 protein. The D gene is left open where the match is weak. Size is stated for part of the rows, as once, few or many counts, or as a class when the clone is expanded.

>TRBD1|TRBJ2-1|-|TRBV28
TGTGCCAGCAGTTTTCATTTAGGGACAGTACAACCTAGAAATGAGCAGTTCTTC
CASSFHLGTVQPRNEQFF
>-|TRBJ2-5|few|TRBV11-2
TGTGCCAGCAGCTCTACGACAGGGAGGGTTCAAGAGACCCAGTACTTC
CASSSTTGRVQETQYF
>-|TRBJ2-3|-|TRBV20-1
TGCAGTGTTAAGTCTAGGACACGGAGGGGCACAGATACGCAGTATTTT
CSVKSRTRRGTDTQYF
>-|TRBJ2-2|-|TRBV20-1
TGCAGTGCTAGCGGGAGAAGAAGCACCGGGGAGCTGTTTTTT
CSASGRRSTGELFF
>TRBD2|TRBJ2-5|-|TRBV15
TGTGCCACCAGCGATAGCGGGGGAGGCCAAGAGACCCAGTACTTC
CATSDSGGGQETQYF
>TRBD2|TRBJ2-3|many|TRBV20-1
TGCAGTGCTAGAGAACTAGCGGGACCCTCGGGAGATACGCAGTATTTT
CSARELAGPSGDTQYF
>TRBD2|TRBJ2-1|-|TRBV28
TGTGCCAGCAGCCCCCCGGGACTAACTTACAATGAGCAGTTCTTC
CASSPPGLTYNEQFF
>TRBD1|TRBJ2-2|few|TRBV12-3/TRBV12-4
TGTGCCAGCAGCTATACAGGGGATATCACCGGGGAGCTGTTTTTT
CASSYTGDITGELFF
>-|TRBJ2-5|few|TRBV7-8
TGTGCCAGCAGCTTGGCAGACTTGGACTACGAACAGTACTTC
CASSLADLDYEQYF
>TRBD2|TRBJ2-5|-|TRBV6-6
TGTGCCAGCAGACTAGCGGGGGGGAGGGAGACCCAGTACTTC
CASRLAGGRETQYF
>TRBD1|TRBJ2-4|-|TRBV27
TGTGCCAGCAGGGGAGGGACAGGGGCATTAGCCAAAAACATTCAGTACTTC
CASRGGTGALAKNIQYF
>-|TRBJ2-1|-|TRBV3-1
TGTGCCAGCAGCCAGTGGGATTCGCAGTTCTTC
CASSQWDSQFF
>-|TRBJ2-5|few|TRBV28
TGTGCCAGCAGTTTTGTGGCGACACAAGAGACCCAGTACTTC
CASSFVATQETQYF
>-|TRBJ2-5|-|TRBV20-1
TGCAGTGCTAGAGGACAGTACGTGGAGACCCAGTACTTC
CSARGQYVETQYF
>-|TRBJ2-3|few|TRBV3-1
TGTGCCAGCAGCCAAGTCGCTTTTAGCACAGATACGCAGTATTTT
CASSQVAFSTDTQYF
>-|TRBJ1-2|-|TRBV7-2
TGTGCCAGCAGCTTAGAGAGGACCGTACTCTATGGCTACACCTTC
CASSLERTVLYGYTF
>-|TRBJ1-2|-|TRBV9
TGTGCCAGCAGCGTAGGCCCGGACAGAGTAAACTATGGCTACACCTTC
CASSVGPDRVNYGYTF
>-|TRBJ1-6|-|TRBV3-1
TGTGCCAGCAGCCAAGAGGAGGGGAGGGACTCACCCCTCCACTTT
CASSQEEGRDSPLHF
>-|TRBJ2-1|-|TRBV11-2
TGTGCCAGCAGCTTAACTAGACCTAACTACGCCGAGCAGTTCTTC
CASSLTRPNYAEQFF
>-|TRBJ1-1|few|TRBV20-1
TGCAGTGCTAGAATCGGGACCTCCCAGGGGATGAGGAACACTGAAGCTTTCTTT
CSARIGTSQGMRNTEAFF
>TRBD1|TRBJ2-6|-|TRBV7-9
TGTGCCAGCAGCTTAGTTATCGGGACAGCCTCCTCTGGGGCCAACGTCCTGACTTTC
CASSLVIGTASSGANVLTF
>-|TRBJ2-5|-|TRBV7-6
TGTGCCAGCAGCCAGGCCCCTGGAGTAGAGACCCAGTACTTC
CASSQAPGVETQYF
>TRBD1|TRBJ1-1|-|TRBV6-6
TGTGCCAGCAGTAAACAGGGGTTCACTGAAGCTTTCTTT
CASSKQGFTEAFF
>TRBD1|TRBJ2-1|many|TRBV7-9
TGTGCCAGCAGCTTATCGACAGGGTATGAGAATGAGCAGTTCTTC
CASSLSTGYENEQFF
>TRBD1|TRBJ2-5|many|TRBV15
TGTGCCACCAGCAGAGGAGTACAGGGGCAAGAGACCCAGTACTTC
CATSRGVQGQETQYF
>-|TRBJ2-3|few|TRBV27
TGTGCCAGCAGTTTCCAGCTAGCGGATACGCAGTATTTT
CASSFQLADTQYF
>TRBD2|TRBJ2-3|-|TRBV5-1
TGCGCCAGCAGCTTGGCCAGGGGAGCGGGAGGGCCAGATACGCAGTATTTT
CASSLARGAGGPDTQYF
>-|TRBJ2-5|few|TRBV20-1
TGCAGTGCTAGAGATCCCACAGGGCGGGGGGAGACCCAGTACTTC
CSARDPTGRGETQYF
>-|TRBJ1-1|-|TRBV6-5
TGTGCCAGCAGTTACTCGGACCGTAGGGGGACTGAAGCTTTCTTT
CASSYSDRRGTEAFF
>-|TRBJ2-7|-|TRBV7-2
TGTGCCAGCAGCTTGGTGGGAACCGAGCAGTACTTC
CASSLVGTEQYF
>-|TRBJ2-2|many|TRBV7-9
TGTGCCAGCAGCTTAACAGGGACCGGGGAGCTGTTTTTT
CASSLTGTGELFF
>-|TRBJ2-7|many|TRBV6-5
TGTGCCAGCAGCTCCCGCTACGAGCAGTACTTC
CASSSRYEQYF
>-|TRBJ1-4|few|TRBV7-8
TGTGCCAGCAGCGGGGGGGGTGATGAAAAACTGTTTTTT
CASSGGGDEKLFF
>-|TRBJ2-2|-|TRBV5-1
TGCGCCAGCAGCCGACAGGCTCTGGAAACCGGGGAGCTGTTTTTT
CASSRQALETGELFF
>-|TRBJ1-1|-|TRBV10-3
TGTGCCATCAGTGAAGGGGGTACAGGCTCAGCTGAAGCTTTCTTT
CAISEGGTGSAEAFF
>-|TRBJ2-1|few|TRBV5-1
TGCGCCAGCAGCTTGGCTCAGGGAATCTCCTACAATGAGCAGTTCTTC
CASSLAQGISYNEQFF
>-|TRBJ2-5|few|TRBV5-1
TGCGCCAGCAGCTTAAGAGAACCAACCCAAGAGACCCAGTACTTC
CASSLREPTQETQYF
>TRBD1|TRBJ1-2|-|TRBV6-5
TGTGCCAGCAGACCTACCGGGACAGGGGAAGGCTACACCTTC
CASRPTGTGEGYTF
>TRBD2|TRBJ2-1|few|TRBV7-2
TGTGCCAGCAGCCTCCAGCGGGAGTCCACTGAGCAGTTCTTC
CASSLQRESTEQFF
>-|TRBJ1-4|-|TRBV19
TGTGCCAGTAGTCCAGGGTTGGGTAATGAAAAACTGTTTTTT
CASSPGLGNEKLFF
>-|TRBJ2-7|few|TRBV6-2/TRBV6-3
TGTGCCAGCATCGGGCACAGTACCTACGAGCAGTACTTC
CASIGHSTYEQYF
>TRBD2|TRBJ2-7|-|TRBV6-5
TGTGCCAGCAGTTACTCTATGGCTAGCGGGACCCTCTACGAGCAGTACTTC
CASSYSMASGTLYEQYF
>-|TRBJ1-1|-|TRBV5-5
TGTACCAGCAGCTCCGCCACTGAAGCTTTCTTT
CTSSSATEAFF
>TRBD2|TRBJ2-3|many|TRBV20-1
TGCAGTGCTAGAGATCTGGGGACTAGCGGGGCCACAGATACGCAGTATTTT
CSARDLGTSGATDTQYF
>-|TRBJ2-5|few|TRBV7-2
TGTGCCAGCAGCTTACGGCACGAGACCCAGTACTTC
CASSLRHETQYF
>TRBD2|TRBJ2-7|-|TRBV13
TGTGCCAGCAGCTTGGAGGCGCTAGCGGGACGCGAGCAGTACTTC
CASSLEALAGREQYF
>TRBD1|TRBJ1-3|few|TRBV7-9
TGTGCCAGCAGCCCTGGACAGGGAATGAAGGGAAACACCATATATTTT
CASSPGQGMKGNTIYF
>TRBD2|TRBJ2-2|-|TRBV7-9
TGTGCCAGCAGCTTAGTGCGGGAGCGGAGAACCGGGGAGCTGTTTTTT
CASSLVRERRTGELFF
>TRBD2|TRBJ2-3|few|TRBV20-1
TGCAGTGCTAGTCTAGCGGAGCGTGCCCGCACAGATACGCAGTATTTT
CSASLAERARTDTQYF
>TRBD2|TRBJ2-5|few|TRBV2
TGTGCCAGCAGGAGACTAGCGGGAGCAGAGACCCAGTACTTC
CASRRLAGAETQYF
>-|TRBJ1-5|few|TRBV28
TGTGCCAGCAGGACGTTATTCGGAGGTCAGCCCCAGCATTTT
CASRTLFGGQPQHF
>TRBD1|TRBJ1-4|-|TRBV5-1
TGCGCCAGCAGCTTGGCAGGGGGGAGTGAAAAACTGTTTTTT
CASSLAGGSEKLFF
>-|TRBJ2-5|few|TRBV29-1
TGCAGCGTTTCGGCGCGGGGAAGACAAGAGACCCAGTACTTC
CSVSARGRQETQYF